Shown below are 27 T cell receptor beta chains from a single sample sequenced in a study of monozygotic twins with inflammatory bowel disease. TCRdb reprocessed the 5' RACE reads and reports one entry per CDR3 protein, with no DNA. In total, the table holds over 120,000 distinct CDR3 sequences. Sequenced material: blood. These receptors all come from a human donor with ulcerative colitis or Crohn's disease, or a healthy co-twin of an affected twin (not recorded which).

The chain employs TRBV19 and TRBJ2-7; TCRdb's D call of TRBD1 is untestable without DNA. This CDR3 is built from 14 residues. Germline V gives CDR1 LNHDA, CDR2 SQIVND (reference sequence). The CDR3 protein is CASTSGGHSNEQYF. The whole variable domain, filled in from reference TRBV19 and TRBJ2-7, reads DGGITQSPKYLFRKEGQNVTLSCEQNLNHDAMYWYRQDPGQGLRLIYYSQIVNDFQKGDIAEGYSVSREKKESFPLTVTSAQKNPTAFYLCASTSGGHSNEQYFGPGTRLTVT.

CDR3 sequence reads: CASSQEGGRDAEQFF. The chain employs TRBV4-3 and TRBJ2-1; TCRdb calls TRBD1, which cannot be checked without DNA. The CDR3 has 15 residues. Germline V gene sequence: CDR1 LGHNA, CDR2 YSLEER.

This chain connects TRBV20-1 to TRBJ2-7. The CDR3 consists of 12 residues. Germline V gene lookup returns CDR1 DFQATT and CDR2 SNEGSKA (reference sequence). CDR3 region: CSARLDSYEQYF.

CDR3 amino acids: CSASGSDTQYF. The chain carries TRBV20-1 and TRBJ2-3. Germline V gives CDR1 DFQATT, CDR2 SNEGSKA (reference sequence). The CDR3 consists of 11 residues.

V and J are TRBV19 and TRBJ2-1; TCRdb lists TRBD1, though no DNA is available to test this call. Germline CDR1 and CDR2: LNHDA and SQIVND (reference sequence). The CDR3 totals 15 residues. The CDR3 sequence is CASSTRDRVYNEQFF.

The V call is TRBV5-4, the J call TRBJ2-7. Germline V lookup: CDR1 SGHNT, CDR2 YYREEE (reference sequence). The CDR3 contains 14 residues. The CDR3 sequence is CASSLGQGAYKQYF.

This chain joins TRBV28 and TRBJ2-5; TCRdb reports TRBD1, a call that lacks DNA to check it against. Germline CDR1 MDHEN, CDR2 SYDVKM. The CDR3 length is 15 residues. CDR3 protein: CASSYDQGRQETQYF. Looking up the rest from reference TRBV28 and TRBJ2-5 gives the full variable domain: DVKVTQSSRYLVKRTGEKVFLECVQDMDHENMFWYRQDPGLGLRLIYFSYDVKMKEKGDIPEGYSVSREKKERFSLILESASTNQTSMYLCASSYDQGRQETQYFGPGTRLLVL.

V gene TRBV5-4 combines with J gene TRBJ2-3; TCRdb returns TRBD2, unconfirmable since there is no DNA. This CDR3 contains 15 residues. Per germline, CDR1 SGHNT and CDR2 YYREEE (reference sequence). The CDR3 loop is CASSFSLATTDTQYF.

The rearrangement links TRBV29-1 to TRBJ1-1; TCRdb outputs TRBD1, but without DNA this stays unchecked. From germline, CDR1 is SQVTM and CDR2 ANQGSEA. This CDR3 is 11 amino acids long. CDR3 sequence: CSVVGQGRPFF.

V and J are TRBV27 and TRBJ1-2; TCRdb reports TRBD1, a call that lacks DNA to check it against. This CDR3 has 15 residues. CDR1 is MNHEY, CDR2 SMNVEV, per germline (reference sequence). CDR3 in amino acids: CASSLTGRVPSGYTF.

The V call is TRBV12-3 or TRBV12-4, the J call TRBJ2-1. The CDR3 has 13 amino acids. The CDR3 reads CASSPDSINEQFF.

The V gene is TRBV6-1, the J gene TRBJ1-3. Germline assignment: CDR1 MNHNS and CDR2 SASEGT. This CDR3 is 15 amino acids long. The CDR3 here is CASSTAAIGGNTIYF.

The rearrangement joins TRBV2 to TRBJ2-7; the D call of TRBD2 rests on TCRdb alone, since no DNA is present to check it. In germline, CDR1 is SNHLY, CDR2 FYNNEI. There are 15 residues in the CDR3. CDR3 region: CASSLLAGQTYEQYF.

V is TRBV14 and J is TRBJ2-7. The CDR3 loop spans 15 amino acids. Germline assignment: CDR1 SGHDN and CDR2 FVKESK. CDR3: CASSPLLARAYEQYF.

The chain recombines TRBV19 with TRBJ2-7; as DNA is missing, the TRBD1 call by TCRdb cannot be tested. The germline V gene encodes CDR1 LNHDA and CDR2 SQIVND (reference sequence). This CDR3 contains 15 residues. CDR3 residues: CASSPRQGLSYEQYF.

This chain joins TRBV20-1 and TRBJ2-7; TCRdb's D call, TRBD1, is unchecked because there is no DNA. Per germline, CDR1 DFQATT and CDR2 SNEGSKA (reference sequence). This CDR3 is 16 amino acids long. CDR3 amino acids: CSARSLRRADSYEQYF.

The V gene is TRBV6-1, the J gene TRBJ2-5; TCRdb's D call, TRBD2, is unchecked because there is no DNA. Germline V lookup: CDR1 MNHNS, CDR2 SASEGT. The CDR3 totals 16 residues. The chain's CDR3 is CASSETSGGGGETQYF.

The CDR3 loop is CASSLAVIGNQPQHF. The rearrangement links TRBV7-9 to TRBJ1-5. The CDR3 runs to 15 residues. The germline CDR1 and CDR2 sequences are SEHNR and FQNEAQ (reference sequence).

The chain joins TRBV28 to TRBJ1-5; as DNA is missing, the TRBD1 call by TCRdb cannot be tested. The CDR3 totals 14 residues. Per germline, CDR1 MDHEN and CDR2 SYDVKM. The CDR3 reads CASSVTGWNQPQHF.

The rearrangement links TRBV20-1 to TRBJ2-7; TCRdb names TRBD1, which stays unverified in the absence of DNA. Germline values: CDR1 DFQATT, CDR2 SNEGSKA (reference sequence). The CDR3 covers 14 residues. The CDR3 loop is CSASRAGGVYEQYF.

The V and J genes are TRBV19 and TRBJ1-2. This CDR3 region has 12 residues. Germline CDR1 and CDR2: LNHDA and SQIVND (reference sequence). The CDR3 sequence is CASRSRSYGYTF.

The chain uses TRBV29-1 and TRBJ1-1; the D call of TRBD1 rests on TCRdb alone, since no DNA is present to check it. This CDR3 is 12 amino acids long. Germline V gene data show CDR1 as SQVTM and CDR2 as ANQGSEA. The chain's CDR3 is CSGFRGVTEAFF.

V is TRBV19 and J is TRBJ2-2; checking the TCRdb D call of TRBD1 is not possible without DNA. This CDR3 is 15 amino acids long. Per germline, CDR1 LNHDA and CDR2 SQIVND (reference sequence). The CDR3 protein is CASSPSRQATGELFF.

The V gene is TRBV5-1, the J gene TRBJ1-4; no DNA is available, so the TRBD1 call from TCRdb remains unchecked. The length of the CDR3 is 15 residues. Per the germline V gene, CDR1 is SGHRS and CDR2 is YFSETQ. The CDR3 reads CASSLEGTGGEKLFF.

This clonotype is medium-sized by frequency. CDR3 protein: CASFASSYEQYF. V usage is TRBV27 and J usage is TRBJ2-7. CDR3 length: 12 amino acids. The V gene's germline CDR1 is MNHEY and CDR2 SMNVEV (reference sequence).

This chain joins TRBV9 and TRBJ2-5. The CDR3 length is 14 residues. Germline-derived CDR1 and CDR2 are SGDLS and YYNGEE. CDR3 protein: CASSEKKEKETQYF.

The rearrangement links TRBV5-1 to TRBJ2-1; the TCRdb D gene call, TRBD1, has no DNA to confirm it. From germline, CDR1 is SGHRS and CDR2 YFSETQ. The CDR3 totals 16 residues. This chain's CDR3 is CASSLGFGLGYNEQFF.